The 5 T cell receptor beta chains below were found in one sample sequenced in a study of beta chain features in type 1 diabetes. The sequenced template was cDNA made from the entire isolated RNA. Clones were sequenced by immunoSEQ multiplex PCR, and TCRdb holds only the in-frame ones, with some missing. Among over 150,000 clones listed, about 9% were seen once. For these receptors, no antigen is known. The study, taken as a whole, reports: A moderate, significant TCRB CDR3 shortening appeared in type 1 diabetes across four CD4+ subsets.

Sequences were obtained from central memory CD4+ T cells from blood. These receptors came from a woman aged 18-29 years with type 1 diabetes.

V is TRBV2 and J is TRBJ2-7, with D tentatively TRBD2 (5 bases). From germline, CDR1 is SNHLY and CDR2 FYNNEI. The V gene lost 3 bases and the J gene lost 0 bases, with 9 bases spanning the gap. This CDR3 spans 14 amino acids. The DNA of the CDR3 is TGTGCCAGCAGTGAGGGGAGACTCTCCTACGAGCAGTACTTC. Translated: CASSEGRLSYEQYF.

The table lists this clone with many counts. Written as DNA, the CDR3 is TGTGCCAGCAGCACGATGGGCGGGGCTAGTTTTTATGAGCAGTACTTC. This sequence encodes CASSTMGGASFYEQYF. This chain uses TRBV7-9 with TRBJ2-7; a weak D match, TRBD2 (6 bases). CDR1 is SEHNR and CDR2 is FQNEAQ in the germline V gene (reference sequence). The CDR3 loop spans 16 amino acids. The V end lost 5 bases, the J end lost 7 bases, and 24 bases lay between the germline ends.

The chain combines TRBV28 with TRBJ1-1; D possibly corresponds to TRBD1 (5 bases). Germline V gene lookup returns CDR1 MDHEN and CDR2 SYDVKM. CDR3 length: 14 residues. Trimming pared 6 bases from V and 8 bases from J, leaving 19 bases between. This CDR3 reads CASRVTGSRLEAFF. The DNA for the CDR3 is TGTGCCAGCAGAGTTACAGGTTCGAGGTTGGAAGCTTTCTTT.

This clone has a handful of counts. V is TRBV11-3 and J is TRBJ2-4; TRBD1 might be the D (6 bases). Per germline, CDR1 SGHNT and CDR2 YENEEA. The V and J ends lost 5 bases and 6 bases respectively, with 14 bases between them. This CDR3 comprises 14 residues. The CDR3 is CASSPGVLGNIQYF. In nucleotides, the CDR3 is TGTGCCAGCAGCCCAGGGGTGTTGGGAAACATTCAGTACTTC.

The gene calls are TRBV5-6 and TRBJ2-1; perhaps TRBD1 as D (5 bases). The V end was cut by 1 base, the J end by 9 bases, with 17 bases between. The V gene's germline CDR1 is SGHDT and CDR2 YYEEEE. The CDR3 sequence is 15 residues long. CDR3 sequence: CASSLTPQGDGEQFF. The CDR3 DNA sequence: TGTGCCAGCAGCTTGACTCCCCAGGGCGATGGTGAGCAGTTCTTC. The variable domain in full, completed from reference TRBV5-6 and TRBJ2-1, reads DAGVTQSPTHLIKTRGQQVTLRCSPKSGHDTVSWYQQALGQGPQFIFQYYEEEERQRGNFPDRFSGHQFPNYSSELNVNALLLGDSALYLCASSLTPQGDGEQFFGPGTRLTVL.